This T cell receptor (beta chain) originates from a study of shared clonotypes between healthy human individuals. Each donor was a Caucasian adult residing in Nashville, Tennessee. The ends lost 8 bases at V and 3 bases at J; junction bases unmatched: 6. The CDR3 contains 13 residues. Looked up from germline, CDR1 is SQVTM and CDR2 is ANQGSEA. This clone occurred a few times. This table comes from immunoSEQ multiplex PCR, and its TCRdb copy is limited to in-frame clones, with some not included. The sample holds approximately 250,000 clones, 60% to 70% seen once. The chain has TRBV29-1 and TRBJ2-1; TRBD1 matches at 8 bases. Sequencing used memory CD4+ T cells sorted from blood. Specified subset: CD45RA-negative fraction. The clonotype originates from a man aged 30-40 years in good health. Here the CDR3 reads CSSAGGSYNEQFF. In nucleotides, the CDR3 is TGCAGCTCAGCAGGGGGCAGCTACAATGAGCAGTTCTTC.